A selection of T cell receptor beta chains follows, all from one sample in a study of CD8 T cells in ankylosing spondylitis. TCRdb reanalysed the 5' RACE reads using MiXCR and keeps one entry per CDR3 protein. The sample lists more than 600,000 distinct CDR3 sequences; around 20% were seen once. Sequencing was performed on blood, either unsorted or a sorted T cell fraction (not recorded which). These TCRs come from a male donor with ankylosing spondylitis. The conserved cysteine and the conserved F or W are not part of the CDR3 here. Fields, in order: D gene, V gene, J gene, CDR3 protein. The D gene is left open where the match is weak.

D: NA
V: TRBV24-1
J: TRBJ2-7
CDR3: ATSEENSYEQY

D: TRBD1
V: TRBV10-1
J: TRBJ1-4
CDR3: ASTPGGIVANEKLF

D: NA
V: TRBV7-9
J: TRBJ1-6
CDR3: ASSLVGEGNSPLH

D: NA
V: TRBV7-9
J: TRBJ2-1
CDR3: ASSRADPRYNEQF

D: NA
V: TRBV7-2
J: TRBJ2-1
CDR3: ASSFYSPEQF

D: NA
V: TRBV29-1
J: TRBJ2-2
CDR3: SVVPSDTGELF

D: NA
V: TRBV18
J: TRBJ2-1
CDR3: ASSEGTPAYNEQF

D: TRBD1
V: TRBV29-1
J: TRBJ1-1
CDR3: SVQTGYTEAF

D: NA
V: TRBV4-1
J: TRBJ2-1
CDR3: ATSLDPYNEQF

D: TRBD2
V: TRBV7-2
J: TRBJ2-7
CDR3: ASSATSGAGYEQY

D: NA
V: TRBV28
J: TRBJ2-7
CDR3: ASTPTVYEQY

D: NA
V: TRBV7-2
J: TRBJ2-7
CDR3: ASSALGLSYEQY

D: NA
V: TRBV12-3/TRBV12-4
J: TRBJ2-2
CDR3: ASRNRVTGELF

D: NA
V: TRBV27
J: TRBJ2-2
CDR3: ASSSGSGTGELF

D: NA
V: TRBV5-1
J: TRBJ1-6
CDR3: ASSLDGGAYNSPLH

D: TRBD1
V: TRBV5-1
J: TRBJ1-1
CDR3: ASTGGAYTEAF

D: NA
V: TRBV9
J: TRBJ1-2
CDR3: ASSVDGDGYT

D: TRBD2
V: TRBV15
J: TRBJ2-3
CDR3: ATSRAPGLAGGSSDTQY

D: TRBD1
V: TRBV12-3/TRBV12-4
J: TRBJ2-1
CDR3: ASSGDRKYNEQF